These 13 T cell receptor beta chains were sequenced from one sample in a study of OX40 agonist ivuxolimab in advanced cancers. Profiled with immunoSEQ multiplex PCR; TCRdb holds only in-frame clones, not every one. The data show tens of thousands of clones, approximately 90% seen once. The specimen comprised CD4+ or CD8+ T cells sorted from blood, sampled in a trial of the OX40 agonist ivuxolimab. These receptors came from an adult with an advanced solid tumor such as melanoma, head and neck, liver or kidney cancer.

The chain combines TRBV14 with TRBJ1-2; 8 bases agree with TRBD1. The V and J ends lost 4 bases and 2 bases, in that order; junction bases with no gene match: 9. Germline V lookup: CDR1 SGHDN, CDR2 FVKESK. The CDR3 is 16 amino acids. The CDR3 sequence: CASSRGQGPNNYGYTF. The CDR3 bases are TGTGCCAGCAGCCGCGGACAGGGCCCTAACAACTATGGCTACACCTTC.

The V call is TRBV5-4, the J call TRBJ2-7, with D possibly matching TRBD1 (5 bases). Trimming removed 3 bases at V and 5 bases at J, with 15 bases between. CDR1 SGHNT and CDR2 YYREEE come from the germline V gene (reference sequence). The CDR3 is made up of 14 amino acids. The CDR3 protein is CASSSPQGINEQYF. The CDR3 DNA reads TGTGCCAGCAGCTCCCCCCAGGGTATCAACGAGCAGTACTTC.

CDR3 loop: CAISAALAGERNEQFF. The CDR3, as DNA: TGTGCCATCAGTGCCGCCTTAGCGGGAGAGCGCAATGAGCAGTTCTTC. The chain carries TRBV10-3 and TRBJ2-1; 9 bases align to TRBD2. This CDR3 has 16 residues. Germline V gives CDR1 ENHRY, CDR2 SYGVKD. After removal of 4 bases from V and 6 bases from J, the junction contained 10 bases not matched to a gene.

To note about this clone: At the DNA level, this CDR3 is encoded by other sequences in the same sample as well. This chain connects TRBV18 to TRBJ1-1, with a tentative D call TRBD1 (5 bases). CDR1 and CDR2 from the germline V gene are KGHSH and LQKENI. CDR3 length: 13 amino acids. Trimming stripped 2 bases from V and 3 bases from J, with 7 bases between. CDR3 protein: CASSPMGDTEAFF. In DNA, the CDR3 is TGTGCCAGCTCACCAATGGGGGACACTGAAGCTTTCTTT.

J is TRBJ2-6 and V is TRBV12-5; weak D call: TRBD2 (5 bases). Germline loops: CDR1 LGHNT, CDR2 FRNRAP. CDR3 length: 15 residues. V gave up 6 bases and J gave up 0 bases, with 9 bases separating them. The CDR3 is CASGMGSSGANVLTF. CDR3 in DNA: TGTGCTAGTGGCATGGGGAGCTCTGGGGCCAACGTCCTGACTTTC.

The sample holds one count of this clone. The CDR3 is CASRDSEFNSGANVLTF. Here the CDR3 DNA reads TGTGCCAGCAGGGACAGCGAATTTAACTCTGGGGCCAACGTCCTGACTTTC. This chain links TRBV25-1 with TRBJ2-6, with a possible D match to TRBD1 (6 bases). Trimming left V 6 bases short and J 0 bases short, with 15 bases between. The CDR3 sequence is 17 residues long. CDR1 and CDR2 from the germline V gene are MGHDK and SYGVNS.

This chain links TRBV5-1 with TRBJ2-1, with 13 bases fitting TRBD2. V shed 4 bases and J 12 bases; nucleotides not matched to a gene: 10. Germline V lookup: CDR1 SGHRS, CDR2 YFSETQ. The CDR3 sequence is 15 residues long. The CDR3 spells CASSQGTSGIEAQFF. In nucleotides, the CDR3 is TGCGCCAGCAGCCAAGGGACTAGCGGGATAGAAGCGCAGTTCTTC.

The DNA for the CDR3 is TGTGCCAGCAGCCATTTTAGGGTTGATACGCAGTATTTT. This encodes CASSHFRVDTQYF. The rearrangement joins TRBV14 to TRBJ2-3; no reliable D call. The V gene's germline CDR1 is SGHDN and CDR2 FVKESK. The CDR3 loop spans 13 amino acids. Trimming stripped 3 bases from V and 6 bases from J, with 10 bases between. The full variable domain, with the rest looked up from reference TRBV14 and TRBJ2-3, is EAGVTQFPSHSVIEKGQTVTLRCDPISGHDNLYWYRRVMGKEIKFLLHFVKESKQDESGMPNNRFLAERTGGTYSTLKVQPAELEDSGVYFCASSHFRVDTQYFGPGTRLTVL.

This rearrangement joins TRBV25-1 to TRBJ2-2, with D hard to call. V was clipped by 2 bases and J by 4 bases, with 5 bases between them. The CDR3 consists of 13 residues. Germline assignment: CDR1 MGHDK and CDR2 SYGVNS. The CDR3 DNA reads TGTGCCAGCAGTGAAGCGTTCACCGGGGAGCTGTTTTTT. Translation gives CASSEAFTGELFF. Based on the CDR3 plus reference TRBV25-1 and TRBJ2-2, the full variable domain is EADIYQTPRYLVIGTGKKITLECSQTMGHDKMYWYQQDPGMELHLIHYSYGVNSTEKGDLSSESTVSRIRTEHFPLTLESARPSHTSQYLCASSEAFTGELFFGEGSRLTVL.

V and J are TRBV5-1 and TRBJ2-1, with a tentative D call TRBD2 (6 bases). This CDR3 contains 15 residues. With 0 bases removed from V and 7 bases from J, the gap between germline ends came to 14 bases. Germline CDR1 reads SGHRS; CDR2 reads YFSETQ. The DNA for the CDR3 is TGCGCCAGCAGCTTGGGACCGGGACTGAGAAATGAGCAGTTCTTC. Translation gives CASSLGPGLRNEQFF.

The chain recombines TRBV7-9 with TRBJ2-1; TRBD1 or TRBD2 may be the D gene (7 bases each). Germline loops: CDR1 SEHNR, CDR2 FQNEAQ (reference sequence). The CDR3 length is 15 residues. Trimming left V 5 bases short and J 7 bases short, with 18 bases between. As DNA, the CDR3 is TGTGCCAGCAGCCCCAGGGGGGGAGTGGGGAATGAGCAGTTCTTC. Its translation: CASSPRGGVGNEQFF.

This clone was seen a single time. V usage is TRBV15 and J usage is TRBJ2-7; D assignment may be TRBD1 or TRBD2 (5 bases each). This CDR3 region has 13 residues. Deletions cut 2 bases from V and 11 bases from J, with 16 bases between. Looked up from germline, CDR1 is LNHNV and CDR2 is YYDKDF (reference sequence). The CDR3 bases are TGTGCCACCAGCAGAAAGGGGTCGACCGGGAAGTACTTC. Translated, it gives CATSRKGSTGKYF.

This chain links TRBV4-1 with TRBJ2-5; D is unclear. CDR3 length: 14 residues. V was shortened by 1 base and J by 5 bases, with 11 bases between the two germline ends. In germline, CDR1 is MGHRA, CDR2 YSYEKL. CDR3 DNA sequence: TGCGCCAGCAGCCAAGCCCTCCTCTGGGAGACCCAGTACTTC. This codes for CASSQALLWETQYF.